The 13 T cell receptor beta chains given below trace back to one sample, sequenced in a study of shared clonotypes between healthy human individuals. Clones were sequenced by immunoSEQ multiplex PCR, and TCRdb holds only the in-frame ones, with some missing. Among a few million clones listed, just over 90% were seen once. The source material was naive CD4+ T cells from PBMCs. The subset denotes: CD45RA+ positively selected. Receptors were obtained from a man aged 18 to 29 in good health. Some clones in this sample may be carry-over from other donors' samples.

The chain links TRBV28 to TRBJ2-3; no firm D call. CDR1 and CDR2 (germline): MDHEN, SYDVKM. The CDR3 is made up of 16 amino acids. V dropped 7 bases and J dropped 2 bases, with 19 bases sitting between them. The DNA for the CDR3 is TGTGCCAGCACCACACGAAGGGTGGAATCCACAGATACGCAGTATTTT. Encoded protein: CASTTRRVESTDTQYF.

The V gene is TRBV28, the J gene TRBJ2-2; TRBD1 might be the D (5 bases). V shed 6 bases and J shed 7 bases, with 18 bases lying between them. Germline CDR1 is MDHEN and CDR2 is SYDVKM. The CDR3 contains 15 residues. The CDR3 nucleotides are TGTGCCAGCAGCCTCCCCCTCAGGGAAGGCGGGGAGCTGTTTTTT. Translation: CASSLPLREGGELFF.

The chain couples TRBV28 to TRBJ1-5; weak D call: TRBD1 (6 bases). V lost 7 bases and J 8 bases, leaving 21 bases between the germline ends. CDR1 and CDR2 (germline): MDHEN, SYDVKM. CDR3 size: 15 residues. The CDR3 DNA sequence: TGTGCCAGCACCCTGGGGGATAGGGGGGCTAAGCCCCAGCATTTT. Translated: CASTLGDRGAKPQHF.

This clone was seen once. V gene TRBV10-2 combines with J gene TRBJ2-7; D tentatively fits TRBD1 or TRBD2 (5 bases each). This CDR3 has 13 residues. Germline V gene data show CDR1 as WSHSY and CDR2 as SAAADI. The V gene lost 0 bases and the J gene lost 6 bases, with 9 bases spanning the gap. The CDR3 is CASSESGTAEQYF. The CDR3 DNA is TGCGCCAGCAGTGAGTCCGGGACGGCCGAGCAGTACTTC.

DNA for the CDR3: TGTGCCAGCAGAGGAGCAGGGATCGAGCAGTACTTC. Translating it yields CASRGAGIEQYF. The J gene is TRBJ2-7, the V gene TRBV7-9; the D gene is possibly TRBD1 (5 bases). CDR1 SEHNR and CDR2 FQNEAQ come from the germline V gene (reference sequence). The CDR3 spans 12 residues. Trimming took 6 bases from V and 6 from J, leaving 12 bases between them. Using reference TRBV7-9 and TRBJ2-7 for the parts outside the CDR3, the full variable domain is DTGVSQNPRHKITKRGQNVTFRCDPISEHNRLYWYRQTLGQGPEFLTYFQNEAQLEKSRLLSDRFSAERPKGSFSTLEIQRTEQGDSAMYLCASRGAGIEQYFGPGTRLTVT.

CDR3 nucleotides: TGTGCCTGGAGTGTACTCGGGGAAGAGACCCAGTACTTC. It yields the protein CAWSVLGEETQYF. The rearrangement links TRBV30 to TRBJ2-5; possible D gene TRBD2, 5 bases. The germline V gene encodes CDR1 GTSNPN and CDR2 SVGIG (reference sequence). V lost 0 bases to trimming and J lost 3 bases, with 8 bases between them. The CDR3 is made up of 13 amino acids.

This chain uses TRBV7-9 with TRBJ2-5; TRBD1 matches at 7 bases. V was clipped by 7 bases and J by 2 bases; unmatched bases: 10. CDR3 length: 15 amino acids. Germline V gene data show CDR1 as SEHNR and CDR2 as FQNEAQ (reference sequence). The CDR3 is CASTTGQHWQETQYF. The CDR3 region has the DNA TGTGCCAGCACCACGGGACAGCACTGGCAAGAGACCCAGTACTTC.

CDR3 sequence: CASSSAGHEQYF. CDR3 nucleotides: TGTGCCAGCAGTTCAGCAGGGCACGAGCAGTACTTC. The chain links TRBV28 to TRBJ2-5; possibly TRBD1 for D (5 bases). The DNA end is more similar to TRBJ2-7, so the J call may be wrong. This CDR3 has 12 residues. The germline gives CDR1 MDHEN, CDR2 SYDVKM.

CDR3 sequence (DNA): TGTGCCAGCCACCCGGGGCCCAATCAGCCCCAGCATTTT. Its translation is CASHPGPNQPQHF. The chain has TRBV10-3 and TRBJ1-5, with D possibly being TRBD1 (5 bases). V shed 10 bases and J shed 3 bases, with 13 bases lying between them. The length of the CDR3 is 13 residues. Germline V gene lookup returns CDR1 ENHRY and CDR2 SYGVKD.

V gene TRBV5-4 combines with J gene TRBJ1-3; D is ambiguous. From germline, CDR1 is SGHNT and CDR2 YYREEE (reference sequence). CDR3 length: 15 amino acids. V lost 4 bases and J lost 0, with 11 bases in between. For the CDR3, the DNA is TGTGCCAGCAGCCCTGGACCGCCCTCTGGAAACACCATATATTTT. Encoded protein: CASSPGPPSGNTIYF.

V gene TRBV6-1 combines with J gene TRBJ2-2, with D hard to call. V lost 2 bases and J lost 4, with 14 bases in between. The CDR3 runs 16 residues. The germline CDR1 and CDR2 sequences are MNHNS and SASEGT. The CDR3, as DNA: TGTGCCAGCAGTGAAAGGTCCTACGAATTCACCGGGGAGCTGTTTTTT. Amino acids: CASSERSYEFTGELFF.

This chain links TRBV19 with TRBJ2-7; D may be TRBD2 (9 bases). The CDR3 totals 19 residues. Trimming took 3 bases from V and 5 from J, leaving 29 bases between them. The germline gives CDR1 LNHDA, CDR2 SQIVND (reference sequence). The CDR3 coding sequence is TGTGCCAGTAGTATGTTCAGGGGGCCTGGGACTAGCTACCTCCACGAGCAGTACTTC. It encodes CASSMFRGPGTSYLHEQYF. The whole variable domain, remainder taken from reference TRBV19 and TRBJ2-7, is DGGITQSPKYLFRKEGQNVTLSCEQNLNHDAMYWYRQDPGQGLRLIYYSQIVNDFQKGDIAEGYSVSREKKESFPLTVTSAQKNPTAFYLCASSMFRGPGTSYLHEQYFGPGTRLTVT.

Only one count was recorded for this clone. J is TRBJ2-3 and V is TRBV27; 10 bases align to TRBD2. The CDR3 sequence is 18 residues long. Germline lookup yields CDR1 MNHEY and CDR2 SMNVEV (reference sequence). V lost 3 bases, J lost 2 bases, and 11 bases stayed unmatched. CDR3 DNA sequence: TGTGCCAGCAGTTTCGGTCGATGGAGCGGGAGGGCCACAGATACGCAGTATTTT. It is translated as CASSFGRWSGRATDTQYF.